One T cell receptor beta chain is described in this entry. No antigen is known for it. The V segment lost 6 bases and the J segment 5 bases; nucleotides outside the gene matches: 11. CDR1 SNHLY and CDR2 FYNNEI come from the germline V gene. CDR3 length: 15 residues. The PCR ran on 60 Vbeta and 13 Jbeta primers. Libraries were prepared by immunoSEQ multiplex PCR; TCRdb keeps only in-frame clonotypes and omits some of them. The sample table sets out some 200,000 clones. The data were obtained in a study of cytomegalovirus exposure and HLA in healthy donors. Study findings and constraints: Altogether, some 170 TCR beta chains were recorded as cytomegalovirus-associated.

The chain links TRBV2 to TRBJ2-5; 8 bases align to TRBD1. This clonotype originated in a man aged 25 to 45 in good health and CMV-seronegative. The sequenced sample consisted of PBMCs. The CDR3 DNA is TGTGCCAGCAGGGCCATACAGGGGGGTGGGGAGACCCAGTACTTC. Protein sequence: CASRAIQGGGETQYF.